This T cell receptor beta chain was profiled in a study of blood T cell repertoires in COVID-19. Study-wide context: From the United States, Italy and Spain came samples of acute and convalescent COVID-19.

Per the authors' pipeline: It was from reference gene primer amplification that nucleated cell counts were estimated. The assay was immunoSEQ multiplex PCR, and TCRdb's table has in-frame clones only and misses some. V and J calls and clone size are copied from that table; D and trimming were computed from the DNA. The repertoire holds roughly 180,000 clones, roughly 92% seen once, with approximately 0.8% in the top ten. CDR3 length: 19 residues. The V end lost 3 bases, the J end lost 0 bases, and 21 bases lay between the germline ends. Germline-derived CDR1 and CDR2 are GTSNPN and SVGIG (reference sequence).

This chain connects TRBV30 to TRBJ2-6, with a tentative D call TRBD2 (6 bases). This TCR was sampled from a man aged 30 to 39 with COVID-19, enrolled during active disease. Material for sequencing was peripheral blood. CDR3 nucleotide sequence: TGTGCCTGGAGGAGCCCGGAGGGGTACCCCGTCTCTGGGGCCAACGTCCTGACTTTC. Residues: CAWRSPEGYPVSGANVLTF.